The next 15 T cell receptor beta chains were all read from a single sample in a study of T cells in Graves' hyperthyroidism and ophthalmopathy. Regions amplified from RNA transcripts were the TCR beta CDR3 regions. HTBI primers were the set used in a first-round RT-PCR of the TCR CDR3. MiXCR was run by TCRdb on the multiplex PCR reads, yielding one entry per CDR3 protein. The sample holds 650,000 to 850,000 distinct CDR3 sequences; roughly 20% are singletons and the top ten take roughly 17%. Specimen: blood. These receptors came from a woman aged 50 to 65 with Graves' hyperthyroidism that later progressed to Graves' ophthalmopathy.

This clonotype was seen more than once but under ten times. The chain is built from TRBV3-1 and TRBJ2-5; 10 nucleotides align to TRBD1. The CDR3 is 18 amino acids. CDR1 and CDR2 from the germline V gene are LGHDT and YNNKEL (reference sequence). After removal of 1 base from V and 5 bases from J, the junction contained 13 bases not matched to a gene. The CDR3 sequence is CASSQGYRDRGPQETQYF. In DNA, the CDR3 is TGTGCCAGCAGCCAAGGGTACCGGGACAGGGGACCACAGGAGACCCAGTACTTC.

The sample holds many counts of this clonotype. V usage is TRBV11-2 and J usage is TRBJ2-2, with 7 bases that match TRBD2. Trimming cost V 4 bases and J 6 bases; bases outside gene matches: 5. Germline loops: CDR1 SGHAT, CDR2 FQNNGV. The CDR3 is 14 residues long. The CDR3 coding sequence is TGTGCCAGCAGCTGGACTAGAGATTCCGGGGAGCTGTTTTTT. Translation: CASSWTRDSGELFF.

The chain has TRBV9 and TRBJ2-1; either TRBD1 or TRBD2 may supply D (5 bases each). In germline, CDR1 is SGDLS, CDR2 YYNGEE. Trimming removed 0 bases from V and 5 bases from J, with 9 bases in between. This CDR3 has 14 amino acids. This chain's CDR3 is CASSVGMGDNEQFF. CDR3 sequence (DNA): TGTGCCAGCAGCGTAGGTATGGGGGACAATGAGCAGTTCTTC.

This clonotype occurred many times. This chain's CDR3 is CASSPLYGLADSSEQFF. The CDR3 DNA follows: TGTGCCAGCTCACCGTTGTACGGACTAGCGGACTCCAGTGAGCAGTTCTTC. The chain is built from TRBV18 and TRBJ2-1; 10 nucleotides match TRBD2. CDR1 is KGHSH, CDR2 LQKENI, per germline. This CDR3 contains 17 residues. Trimming at V came to 3 bases and at J to 9 bases, leaving 14 bases not matched to a gene. Full variable domain (outside the CDR3, taken from reference TRBV18 and TRBJ2-1): NAGVMQNPRHLVRRRGQEARLRCSPMKGHSHVYWYRQLPEEGLKFMVYLQKENIIDESGMPKERFSAEFPKEGPSILRIQQVVRGDSAAYFCASSPLYGLADSSEQFFGPGTRLTVL.

This clonotype showed up many times. This rearrangement joins TRBV20-1 to TRBJ1-1, with D possibly being TRBD1 (5 bases). Looked up from germline, CDR1 is DFQATT and CDR2 is SNEGSKA (reference sequence). V lost 8 bases to trimming and J lost 3 bases, with 22 bases between them. This CDR3 has 15 residues. CDR3 residues: CSSKMERGWYTEAFF. The DNA for the CDR3 is TGCAGTTCAAAGATGGAGAGGGGCTGGTACACTGAAGCTTTCTTT.

This clonotype has a count of ten or more. The genes are TRBV20-1 and TRBJ2-1, with D possibly being TRBD1 (5 bases). The germline V and J ends were trimmed by 1 base and 0 bases, with 16 bases remaining between them. CDR1 is DFQATT and CDR2 is SNEGSKA in the germline V gene (reference sequence). The CDR3 spans 17 residues. CDR3 sequence: CSARAPRAGPSYNEQFF. The DNA of the CDR3 is TGCAGTGCTAGAGCCCCCAGGGCAGGACCCTCCTACAATGAGCAGTTCTTC.

This clonotype has only a few counts. This chain joins TRBV27 and TRBJ2-3; tentatively, D is TRBD1 (5 bases). Per germline, CDR1 MNHEY and CDR2 SMNVEV (reference sequence). The V end was cut by 3 bases, the J end by 5 bases, with 9 bases between. The CDR3 has 13 residues. The CDR3 DNA reads TGTGCCAGCAGTTTTGCAGGGATAGATACGCAGTATTTT. Protein product: CASSFAGIDTQYF.

This clonotype was seen a few times. This chain links TRBV27 with TRBJ2-1; D is undetermined. V lost 5 bases and J lost 3, with 8 bases in between. From germline, CDR1 is MNHEY and CDR2 SMNVEV (reference sequence). This CDR3 is built from 13 residues. CDR3 amino acids: CASSHRHYNEQFF. The CDR3 DNA is TGTGCCAGCAGTCACCGACACTACAATGAGCAGTTCTTC.

The genes are TRBV6-5 and TRBJ2-1, with D possibly matching TRBD2 (5 bases). Germline V gene lookup returns CDR1 MNHEY and CDR2 SVGAGI. Trimming stripped 2 bases from V and 6 bases from J, with 8 bases between. The CDR3 extends over 13 amino acids. CDR3 sequence: CASSYTAGNEQFF. CDR3 DNA: TGTGCCAGCAGTTACACCGCGGGCAATGAGCAGTTCTTC.

This clonotype was found a few times. The chain recombines TRBV30 with TRBJ1-2, with TRBD1 as a possible D gene (5 bases). This CDR3 has 14 residues. CDR1 and CDR2 (germline): GTSNPN, SVGIG (reference sequence). Trimming took 2 bases from V and 6 from J, leaving 16 bases between them. CDR3 loop: CAWSRGETRHGYTF. For the CDR3, the DNA is TGTGCCTGGAGTAGAGGGGAGACCAGGCATGGCTACACCTTC.

This chain links TRBV9 with TRBJ1-5, with D unclear. V was trimmed by 4 bases and J by 9 bases, leaving 14 bases between them. The length of the CDR3 is 13 residues. Looked up from germline, CDR1 is SGDLS and CDR2 is YYNGEE. As DNA, the CDR3 is TGTGCCAGCAGCCCCGGTCCGGCAGGGCCCCAGCATTTT. Translated: CASSPGPAGPQHF.

In this sample, this clonotype turned up many times. The chain couples TRBV20-1 to TRBJ1-1; D is unclear. There are 10 residues in the CDR3. CDR1 DFQATT and CDR2 SNEGSKA come from the germline V gene (reference sequence). Trimming removed 4 bases from V and 11 bases from J, with 11 bases in between. The CDR3 DNA is TGCAGTGCTAAACGGACCGAGGCTTTCTTT. It translates to CSAKRTEAFF.

The sample holds a few counts of this clonotype. This rearrangement joins TRBV3-1 to TRBJ2-5, with 7 nucleotides matching TRBD2. CDR1 is LGHDT and CDR2 is YNNKEL in the germline V gene (reference sequence). The CDR3 sequence is 15 residues long. The J segment lost 5 bases and the V segment lost 5 bases, leaving 11 bases of the junction unmatched. CDR3 amino acids: CASSGYGEGPETQYF. CDR3 nucleotide sequence: TGTGCCAGCAGCGGGTACGGGGAGGGGCCGGAGACCCAGTACTTC.

This clonotype was found many times. For the CDR3, the DNA is TGTGCCAGCAGCTCAGGGGGCGGACAGATGAATTCACCCCTCCACTTT. It codes for CASSSGGGQMNSPLHF. The chain joins TRBV7-3 to TRBJ1-6; 8 positions match TRBD1. CDR1 and CDR2 from the germline V gene are SGHTA and FQGTGA. V shed 4 bases, J shed 7 bases, and the junction held 9 bases outside the gene matches. The CDR3 runs to 16 residues.

This clonotype has a count of ten or more. This sequence joins TRBV3-1 and TRBJ1-5; D unresolved. The length of the CDR3 is 14 residues. Germline loops: CDR1 LGHDT, CDR2 YNNKEL (reference sequence). The V end was cut by 5 bases, the J end by 3 bases, with 11 bases between. The CDR3 DNA follows: TGTGCCAGCAGCGACCGGGGTTTCAATCAGCCCCAGCATTTT. It specifies CASSDRGFNQPQHF. Full variable domain (remainder filled in from reference TRBV3-1 and TRBJ1-5): DTAVSQTPKYLVTQMGNDKSIKCEQNLGHDTMYWYKQDSKKFLKIMFSYNNKELIINETVPNRFSPKSPDKAHLNLHINSLELGDSAVYFCASSDRGFNQPQHFGDGTRLSIL.